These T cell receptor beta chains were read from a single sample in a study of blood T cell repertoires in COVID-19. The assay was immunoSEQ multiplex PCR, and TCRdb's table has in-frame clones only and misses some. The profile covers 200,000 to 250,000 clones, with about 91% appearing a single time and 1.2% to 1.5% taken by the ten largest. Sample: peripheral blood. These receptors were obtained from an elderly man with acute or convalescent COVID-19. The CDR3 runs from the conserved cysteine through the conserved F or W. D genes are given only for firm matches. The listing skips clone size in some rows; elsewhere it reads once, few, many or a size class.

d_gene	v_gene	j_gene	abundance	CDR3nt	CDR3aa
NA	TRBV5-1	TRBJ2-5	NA	TGCGCCAGCAAGAAAGGGAGGGAGACCCAGTACTTC	CASKKGRETQYF
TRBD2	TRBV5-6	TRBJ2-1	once	TGTGCCAGCAGTCGGGAATGGGGCGCGGGAGGGCCTAATGAGCAGTTCTTC	CASSREWGAGGPNEQFF
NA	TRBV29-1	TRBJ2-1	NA	TGCAGCTTTGTTGTTAGCGGCTCCTACAATGAGCAGTTCTTC	CSFVVSGSYNEQFF
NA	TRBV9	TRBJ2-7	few	TGTGCCAGCAGCCCCGGCGTTTCGAGGGCCTACGAGCAGTACTTC	CASSPGVSRAYEQYF
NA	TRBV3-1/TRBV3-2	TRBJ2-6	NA	TGTGCCAGCAGCAAGGGGTCCAGCTCTGGGGCCAACGTCCTGACTTTC	CASSKGSSSGANVLTF
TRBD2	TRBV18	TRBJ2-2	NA	TGTGCCAGCTCACCGGCGGGGGTGAACACCGGGGAGCTGTTTTTT	CASSPAGVNTGELFF
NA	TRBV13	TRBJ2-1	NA	TGTGCCAGCAGCGACCGGAGCTGGGTCAATGAGCAGTTCTTC	CASSDRSWVNEQFF
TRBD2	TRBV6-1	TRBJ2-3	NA	TGTGCCAGCAGTGAGACTAGCGGGGGGGTAGTTGATACGCAGTATTTT	CASSETSGGVVDTQYF
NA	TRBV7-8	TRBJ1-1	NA	TGTGCCAGCAGCTTACTGAGTCGGGGGAACACTGAAGCTTTCTTT	CASSLLSRGNTEAFF
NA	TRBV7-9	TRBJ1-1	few	TGTGCCAGCAGCTTAGGGGCGACTGAAGCTTTCTTT	CASSLGATEAFF
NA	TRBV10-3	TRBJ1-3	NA	TGTGCCATCAGTGAACAGAATGGAAACACCATATATTTT	CAISEQNGNTIYF
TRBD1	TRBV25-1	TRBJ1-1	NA	TGTGCCAGACAACAGGGGCCAATGAACACTGAAGCTTTCTTT	CARQQGPMNTEAFF
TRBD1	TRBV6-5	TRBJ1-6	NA	TGTGCCACTCTCCGGGACAGGGAAAATTCACCCCTCCACTTT	CATLRDRENSPLHF
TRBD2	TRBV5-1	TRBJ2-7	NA	TGCGCCAGCAGCTTGGCCTCGATGGGACTAGCGTCCGCTTACGAGCAGTACTTC	CASSLASMGLASAYEQYF
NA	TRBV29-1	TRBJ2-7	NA	TGCAGCGTTGTGGCAGCGAACTCCTACGAGCAGTACTTC	CSVVAANSYEQYF
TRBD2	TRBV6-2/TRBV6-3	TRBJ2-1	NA	TGTGCCAGCAGTTACGGGGGGGTCTCCTACAATGAGCAGTTCTTC	CASSYGGVSYNEQFF
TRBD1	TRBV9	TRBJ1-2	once	TGTGCCAGCAGCGTTCAAGAGACAGGGGGCTATGGCTACACCTTC	CASSVQETGGYGYTF
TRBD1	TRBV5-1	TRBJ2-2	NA	TGCGCCAGCAGTCTCGACAGGGGGACCGGGGAGCTGTTTTTT	CASSLDRGTGELFF
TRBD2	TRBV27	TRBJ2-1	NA	TGTGCCAGCAGTTCCTGGACTAGCGGAAACAATGAGCAGTTCTTC	CASSSWTSGNNEQFF
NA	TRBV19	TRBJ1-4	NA	TGTGCCAGTAGTATTGGAGGGGCTAATGAAAAACTGTTTTTT	CASSIGGANEKLFF
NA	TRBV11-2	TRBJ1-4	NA	TGTGCCAGCAGCTTGAGGAGCCCTGAAAAACTGTTTTTT	CASSLRSPEKLFF
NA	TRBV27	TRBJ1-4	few	TGTGCCAGCAGAACAGGGTCCACTAATGAAAAACTGTTTTTT	CASRTGSTNEKLFF
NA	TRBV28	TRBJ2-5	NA	TGTGCCAGCAGTTTAAACCGTTTGACAGACCCTCAAGAGACCCAGTACTTC	CASSLNRLTDPQETQYF
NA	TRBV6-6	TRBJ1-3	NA	TGTGCCAGCATAAGGGGGGGCAGGGCTGGAAACACCATATATTTT	CASIRGGRAGNTIYF
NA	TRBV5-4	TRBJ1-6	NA	TGTGCCAGCGGTGGGGCTAACTCTAATTCACCCCTCCACTTT	CASGGANSNSPLHF
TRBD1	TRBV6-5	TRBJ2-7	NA	TGTGCCAGCAAGAGGACAGGGGGCCAATACGAGCAGTACTTC	CASKRTGGQYEQYF
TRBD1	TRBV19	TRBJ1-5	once	TGTGCCAGTAGTTCCTGGACAGGGGGCAATCAGCCCCAGCATTTT	CASSSWTGGNQPQHF
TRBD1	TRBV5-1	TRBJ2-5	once	TGCGCCAGCCAGGTGACAGGGGGAAGAGAGACCCAGTACTTC	CASQVTGGRETQYF
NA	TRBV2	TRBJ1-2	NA	TGTGCCAGCAGTGACGGGGGGTGGCGGGAGAGTAACTATGGCTACACCTTC	CASSDGGWRESNYGYTF
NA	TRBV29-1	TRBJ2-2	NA	TGCAGCGTTGGTCAGGCGAACACCGGGGAGCTGTTTTTT	CSVGQANTGELFF
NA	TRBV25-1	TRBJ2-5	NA	TGTGCCAGCAGTGAAGGAGGTGGGCTGGGAGAGACCCAGTACTTC	CASSEGGGLGETQYF
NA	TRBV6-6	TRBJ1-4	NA	TGTGCCAGCAGGGCAGGGTTTTCGACTAATGAAAAACTGTTTTTT	CASRAGFSTNEKLFF
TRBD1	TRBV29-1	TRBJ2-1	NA	TGCAGCGTTGTTAAGTGGACAGGTGCTGATGAGCAGTTCTTC	CSVVKWTGADEQFF
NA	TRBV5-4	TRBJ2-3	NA	TGTGCCAGCAGCATCGGGGGGCTCAGCACAGATACGCAGTATTTT	CASSIGGLSTDTQYF
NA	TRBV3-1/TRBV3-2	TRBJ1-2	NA	TGTGCCAGCAGCCAAGGGTGGCAAATCTACACCTTC	CASSQGWQIYTF
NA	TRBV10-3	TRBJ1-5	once	TGTGCCATCAGTGAGGACAGGATAAATCAGCCCCAGCATTTT	CAISEDRINQPQHF
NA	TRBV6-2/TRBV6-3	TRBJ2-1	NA	TGTGCCAGCAGTTACGGCTATGAGCAGTTCTTC	CASSYGYEQFF
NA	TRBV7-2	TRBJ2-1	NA	TGTGCCAGCAGTTTTTTAGCGAGCGTCTACAATGAGCAGTTCTTC	CASSFLASVYNEQFF
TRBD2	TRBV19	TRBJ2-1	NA	TGTGCCAGTAGTATTCGGAGACTAGCGGGAGTGGAGCGCTCCTACAATGAGCAGTTCTTC	CASSIRRLAGVERSYNEQFF
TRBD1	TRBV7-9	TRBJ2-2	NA	TGTGCCAGCAGGTTCCTGGGACAGAGATTGTCGGGCACCGGGGAGCTGTTTTTT	CASRFLGQRLSGTGELFF
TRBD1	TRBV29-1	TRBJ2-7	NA	TGCAGCGTACCATCCACCGACAGGGGCAGATACGAGCAGTACTTC	CSVPSTDRGRYEQYF
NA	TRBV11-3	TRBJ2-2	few	TGTGCCAGCAGCTCGAATGGAGGCGGGGAGCTGTTTTTT	CASSSNGGGELFF